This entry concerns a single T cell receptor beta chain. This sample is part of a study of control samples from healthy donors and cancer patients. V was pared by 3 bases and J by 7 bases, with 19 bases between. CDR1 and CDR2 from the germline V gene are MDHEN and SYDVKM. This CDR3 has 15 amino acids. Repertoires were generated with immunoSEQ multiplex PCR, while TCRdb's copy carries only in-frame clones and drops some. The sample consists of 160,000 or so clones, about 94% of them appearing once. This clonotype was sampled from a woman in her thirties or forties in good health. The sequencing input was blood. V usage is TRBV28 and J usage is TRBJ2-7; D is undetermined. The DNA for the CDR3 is TGTGCCAGCAGTTTGAGTGGACGTACCTTCGGTGAGCAGTACTTC. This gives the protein CASSLSGRTFGEQYF. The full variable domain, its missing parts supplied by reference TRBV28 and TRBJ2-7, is DVKVTQSSRYLVKRTGEKVFLECVQDMDHENMFWYRQDPGLGLRLIYFSYDVKMKEKGDIPEGYSVSREKKERFSLILESASTNQTSMYLCASSLSGRTFGEQYFGPGTRLTVT.